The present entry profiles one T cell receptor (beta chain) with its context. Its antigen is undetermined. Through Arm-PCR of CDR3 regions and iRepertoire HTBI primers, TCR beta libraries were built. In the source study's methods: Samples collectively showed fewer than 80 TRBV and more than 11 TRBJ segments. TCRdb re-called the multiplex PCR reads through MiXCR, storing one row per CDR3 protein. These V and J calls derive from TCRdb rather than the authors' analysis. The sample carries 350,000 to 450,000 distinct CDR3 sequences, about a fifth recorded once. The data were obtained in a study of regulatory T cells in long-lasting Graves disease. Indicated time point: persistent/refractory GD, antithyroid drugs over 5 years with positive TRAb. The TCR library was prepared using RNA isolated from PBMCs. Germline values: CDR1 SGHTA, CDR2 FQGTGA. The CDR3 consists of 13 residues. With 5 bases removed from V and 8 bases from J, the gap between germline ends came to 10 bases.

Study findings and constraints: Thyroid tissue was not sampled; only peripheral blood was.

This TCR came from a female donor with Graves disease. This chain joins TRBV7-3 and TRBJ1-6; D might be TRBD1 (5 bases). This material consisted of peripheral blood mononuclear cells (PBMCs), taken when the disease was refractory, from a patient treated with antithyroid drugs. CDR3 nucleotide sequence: TGTGCCAGCAGCCAAGAGGGGCATTCACCCCTCCACTTT. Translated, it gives CASSQEGHSPLHF. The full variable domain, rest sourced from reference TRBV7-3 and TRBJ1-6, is GAGVSQTPSNKVTEKGKYVELRCDPISGHTALYWYRQSLGQGPEFLIYFQGTGAADDSGLPNDRFFAVRPEGSVSTLKIQRTERGDSAVYLCASSQEGHSPLHFGNGTRLTVT.